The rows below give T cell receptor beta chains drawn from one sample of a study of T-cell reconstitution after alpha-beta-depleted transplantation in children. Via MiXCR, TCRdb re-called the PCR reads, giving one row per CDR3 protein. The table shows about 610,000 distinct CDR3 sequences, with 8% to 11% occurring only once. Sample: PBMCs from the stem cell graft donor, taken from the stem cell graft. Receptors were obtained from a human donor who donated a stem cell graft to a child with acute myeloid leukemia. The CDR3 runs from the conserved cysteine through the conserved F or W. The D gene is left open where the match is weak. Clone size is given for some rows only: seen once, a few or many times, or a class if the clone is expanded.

cdr3_nt: TGCGCCAGCAGCTTCGAGGGGGAGACCGGGGAGCTGTTTTTT; cdr3_aa: CASSFEGETGELFF; v_call: TRBV5-1; j_call: TRBJ2-2; d_call: NA; clone_size: few
cdr3_nt: TGTGCCAGCAGTTTTGTGGGACTAGCGGCCCACATTCAGTACTTC; cdr3_aa: CASSFVGLAAHIQYF; v_call: TRBV12-3/TRBV12-4; j_call: TRBJ2-4; d_call: TRBD2; clone_size: many
cdr3_nt: TGTGCCAGCAGTATGACAGGGAGCGGGGAGCTGTTTTTT; cdr3_aa: CASSMTGSGELFF; v_call: TRBV12-3/TRBV12-4; j_call: TRBJ2-2; d_call: TRBD1; clone_size: many
cdr3_nt: TGTGCCAGCAGCCTCCCCGGGACTAGCGGGGGATACGAGCAGTACTTC; cdr3_aa: CASSLPGTSGGYEQYF; v_call: TRBV3-1; j_call: TRBJ2-7; d_call: TRBD2; clone_size: many
cdr3_nt: TGTGCCAGCAGCAGCCTTACAGGGGGACTAATGGAGACCCAGTACTTC; cdr3_aa: CASSSLTGGLMETQYF; v_call: TRBV9; j_call: TRBJ2-5; d_call: NA; clone_size: few
cdr3_nt: TGCAGCGTGGGGGGCTCCGAGCAGTACTTC; cdr3_aa: CSVGGSEQYF; v_call: TRBV29-1; j_call: TRBJ2-7; d_call: NA; clone_size: few
cdr3_nt: TGTGCCAGCAGCTTAGCCGGCGGGAGGGCCAGCAATGAGCAGTTCTTC; cdr3_aa: CASSLAGGRASNEQFF; v_call: TRBV7-2; j_call: TRBJ2-1; d_call: TRBD2; clone_size: few
cdr3_nt: TGTGCCACCAGCCGGTGGGGGGAGGGCACAGATACGCAGTATTTT; cdr3_aa: CATSRWGEGTDTQYF; v_call: TRBV15; j_call: TRBJ2-3; d_call: NA; clone_size: few
cdr3_nt: TGTGCCAGCAGCCAAGAGGCTAGCGGGAGAGGAGAGACCCAGTACTTC; cdr3_aa: CASSQEASGRGETQYF; v_call: TRBV3-1; j_call: TRBJ2-5; d_call: TRBD2; clone_size: NA
cdr3_nt: TGCAGTGCTAGAGATCTTGGCAGGGCCGGAAACACCATATATTTT; cdr3_aa: CSARDLGRAGNTIYF; v_call: TRBV20-1; j_call: TRBJ1-3; d_call: NA; clone_size: NA
cdr3_nt: TGTGCCAGCAGCTCGCGGGAGGAACAAGAGACCCAGTACTTC; cdr3_aa: CASSSREEQETQYF; v_call: TRBV7-6; j_call: TRBJ2-5; d_call: TRBD2; clone_size: NA
cdr3_nt: TGCAGCCCTTGGGACTCGTACAATGAGCAGTTCTTC; cdr3_aa: CSPWDSYNEQFF; v_call: TRBV29-1; j_call: TRBJ2-1; d_call: NA; clone_size: many
cdr3_nt: TGTGCCAGCAGCTTAGCTACGGGGCGCGGAAATGAGCAGTTCTTC; cdr3_aa: CASSLATGRGNEQFF; v_call: TRBV7-9; j_call: TRBJ2-1; d_call: NA; clone_size: NA
cdr3_nt: TGTGCCAGCAGCCACAACACTGAAGCTTTCTTT; cdr3_aa: CASSHNTEAFF; v_call: TRBV11-2; j_call: TRBJ1-1; d_call: NA; clone_size: NA
cdr3_nt: TGCGCCAGCAGCTTGCCTCGGGAGGGAGATCGCGAGCAGTACTTC; cdr3_aa: CASSLPREGDREQYF; v_call: TRBV5-1; j_call: TRBJ2-7; d_call: TRBD2; clone_size: NA
cdr3_nt: TGTGCCAGCTCACCACCGGGGAACGAGCAGTACTTC; cdr3_aa: CASSPPGNEQYF; v_call: TRBV18; j_call: TRBJ2-7; d_call: NA; clone_size: NA